This is a list of T cell receptor beta chains from one sample in a study of blood T cell repertoires in COVID-19. Assay used: immunoSEQ multiplex PCR; TCRdb lists only in-frame clones, some missing. Here the sample spans 190,000 or so clones, about 83% being singletons. Material: peripheral blood. The receptors come from a woman under 30 who had recovered from COVID-19. CDR3s include the opening cysteine and the closing phenylalanine or tryptophan. D genes are given only for firm matches. Clone size is not always given. Where it is, it says once, few, many or a class for expanded clones.

cdr3_nt	cdr3_aa	clone_size	v_call	d_call	j_call
TGTGCCAGCAGCTTTGGGGCCAGCTCTGGAAACACCATATATTTT	CASSFGASSGNTIYF	.	TRBV7-2	.	TRBJ1-3
TGTGCCAGCATGGCAGACAATGAGCAGTTCTTC	CASMADNEQFF	.	TRBV4-2	.	TRBJ2-1
TGTGCCAGTAGTATGCAGGGATACTATGGCTACACCTTC	CASSMQGYYGYTF	.	TRBV19	.	TRBJ1-2
TGTGCCACCAGTGACCCGACCCGGGACACTGAAGCTTTCTTT	CATSDPTRDTEAFF	many	TRBV24-1	.	TRBJ1-1
TGCAGTGCTAGTCGGGCGGACAGGGGGCGAGACACTGAAGCTTTCTTT	CSASRADRGRDTEAFF	.	TRBV20-1	TRBD1	TRBJ1-1
TGTGCCAGTAGCTTTTTGGACTCCTATGGCTACACCTTC	CASSFLDSYGYTF	few	TRBV19	.	TRBJ1-2
TGTGCCAGCAGGAAGACAGGGCCCTACGAGCAGTACTTC	CASRKTGPYEQYF	.	TRBV21-1	.	TRBJ2-7
TGCAGCGTTGAAGATGCGGGACCCAATGAGCAGTTCTTC	CSVEDAGPNEQFF	.	TRBV29-1	.	TRBJ2-1
TGTGCCAGCGTAGAGGGCGGGAGATTCTCTGGAAACACCATATATTTT	CASVEGGRFSGNTIYF	.	TRBV6-6	.	TRBJ1-3
TGTGCCAGCAGTACGGACAGAAATAGCAATCAGCCCCAGCATTTT	CASSTDRNSNQPQHF	.	TRBV6-5	.	TRBJ1-5
TGTGCCAGCAGCCAATCGGCGGGGGCATACGAGCAGTACTTC	CASSQSAGAYEQYF	once	TRBV16	.	TRBJ2-7
TGTGCCAGCCATACTAGCGACAATGAGCAGTTCTTC	CASHTSDNEQFF	.	TRBV3-1/TRBV3-2	TRBD2	TRBJ2-1
TGTGCCAGCAGCGCCCAGGGTCAGGGTTACACTGAAGCTTTCTTT	CASSAQGQGYTEAFF	.	TRBV9	.	TRBJ1-1
TGTGCCAGCAGCTTATCGGTCGATGAGCAGTTCTTC	CASSLSVDEQFF	.	TRBV11-2	.	TRBJ2-1
TGTGCCAGCAGCTTGGCCTCGCCTAGGGAGCAGTTCTTC	CASSLASPREQFF	few	TRBV5-4	.	TRBJ2-1
TGTGCCAGCAGCTTGGGGGGACAGATCACAGATACGCAGTATTTT	CASSLGGQITDTQYF	.	TRBV5-5	TRBD1	TRBJ2-3
TGTGCCACCAGTATGATTCCTACAGGCTTTAATTATGGCTACACCTTC	CATSMIPTGFNYGYTF	.	TRBV15	.	TRBJ1-2
TGTGCCAGCAGCCCACAGGGACCCCTAGGCTTAACAGATACGCAGTATTTT	CASSPQGPLGLTDTQYF	.	TRBV7-8	.	TRBJ2-3
TGTGCCGCCGTCCCCAGACACAGCAATCAGCCCCAGCATTTT	CAAVPRHSNQPQHF	once	TRBV6-4	.	TRBJ1-5
TGTGCCAGCAGCCAACAAGCTGGGGGCCGAACAGATACGCAGTATTTT	CASSQQAGGRTDTQYF	few	TRBV3-1/TRBV3-2	.	TRBJ2-3
TGTGCCATCAGTGAAGACAGGGGCTGGAACACTGAAGCTTTCTTT	CAISEDRGWNTEAFF	.	TRBV10-3	TRBD1	TRBJ1-1
TGTGCCAGCAGCTCCACGACAGGGTCCTATGAAAAACTGTTTTTT	CASSSTTGSYEKLFF	.	TRBV7-2	TRBD1	TRBJ1-4
TGTGCCAGCTCACCCATGGACAGCTCGAACACCGGGGAGCTGTTTTTT	CASSPMDSSNTGELFF	.	TRBV18	.	TRBJ2-2
TGCGCCAGCAGCCAAGACGACAGGGGCGGCGGTCAGCCCCAGCATTTT	CASSQDDRGGGQPQHF	.	TRBV4-1	TRBD1	TRBJ1-5
TGTGCCTGGGGGAGGGAGACCCAGTACTTC	CAWGRETQYF	.	TRBV30	.	TRBJ2-5